The present entry profiles one T cell receptor (beta chain) with its context. Time point: recipient sample about 28 days before transplant, after cytoreduction. This table comes from immunoSEQ multiplex PCR, and its TCRdb copy is limited to in-frame clones, with some not included. This table has roughly 29,000 clones, 60% to 75% appearing once. Germline V lookup: CDR1 GTSNPN, CDR2 SVGIG (reference sequence). With 1 base clipped from V and 2 bases from J, the junction kept 0 bases outside the gene matches. The CDR3 totals 13 residues. The sample is drawn from a study of T cell clonotyping in hematopoietic cell transplantation.

The sequences come from peripheral blood mononuclear cells, collected before stem cell transplant. The clonotype originates from a man aged 50-59 years with myelodysplastic syndrome. Some clones in this sample may be carry-over from other donors' samples. This chain connects TRBV30 to TRBJ1-2, with 8 bases lining up with TRBD1. CDR3 residues: CAWSGQGNYGYTF. Written as DNA, the CDR3 is TGTGCCTGGAGTGGACAGGGGAACTATGGCTACACCTTC.